This T cell receptor beta chain appears in the sequencing data of a study of identical twins. Study-level points and caveats: The abundant beta clonotypes from cord blood had fewer insertions, and memory repertoires had none of this.

This clonotype was seen a few times. As yet, its antigen is unknown. The CDR3 is 10 residues long. The ends were cut back, 8 bases at V and 5 bases at J, with 6 bases in the middle. Germline assignment: CDR1 LNHDA and CDR2 SQIVND (reference sequence). Unique molecular identifiers were present on the cDNA, and a universal primer site came from template switching. TCRdb re-analysed the 5' RACE reads in MiXCR, keeping a single row per CDR3 protein. This table holds over 200,000 distinct CDR3 sequences, roughly 7.1% found once. These data are also associated with another study on T cells expressing NK-cell markers. That work adds: Beta-chain profiling covered CD3+CD56+NKG2C+, CD3+CD56+NKG2C- and CD3+CD56-NKG2C+ sorted subsets. Whether the expanded NKG2C+ T cell clones recognized HCMV remained unclear.

Sequenced: CD8+ T cells sorted from blood. The TCR comes from a young woman in good health. The chain employs TRBV19 and TRBJ1-1; a possible D gene is TRBD1 (5 bases). CDR3 sequence (DNA): TGTGCCAGTGGGGCGACTGAAGCTTTCTTT. Translation: CASGATEAFF.